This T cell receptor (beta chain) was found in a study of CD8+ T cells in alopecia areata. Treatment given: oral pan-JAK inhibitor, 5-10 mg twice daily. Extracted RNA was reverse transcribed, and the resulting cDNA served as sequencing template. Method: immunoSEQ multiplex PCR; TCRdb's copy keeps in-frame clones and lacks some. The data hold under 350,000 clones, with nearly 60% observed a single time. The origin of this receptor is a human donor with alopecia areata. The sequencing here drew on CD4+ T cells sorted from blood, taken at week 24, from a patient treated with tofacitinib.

The CDR3 region is CASSQSCRGDYSPLHF. The DNA of the CDR3 is TGCGCCAGCAGTCAATCGTGTCGGGGTGACTATTCACCCCTCCACTTT. The chain joins TRBV23-1 to TRBJ1-6, with D unresolved. TRBV23-1 is filed as an ORF, its function uncertain. The CDR3 has 16 amino acids. V gave up 0 bases and J gave up 8 bases, with 14 bases separating them.